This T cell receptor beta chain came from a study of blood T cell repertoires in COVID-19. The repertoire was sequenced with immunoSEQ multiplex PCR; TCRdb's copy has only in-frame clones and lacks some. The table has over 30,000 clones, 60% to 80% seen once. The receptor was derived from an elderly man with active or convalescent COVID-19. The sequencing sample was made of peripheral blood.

CDR3 sequence (DNA): TGTGCCAGCAGCTTAGGACAGCCTAATCAGCCCCAGCATTTT. Protein product: CASSLGQPNQPQHF. The rearrangement uses TRBV7-9 and TRBJ1-5, with D maybe TRBD1 (5 bases). From germline, CDR1 is SEHNR and CDR2 FQNEAQ (reference sequence). CDR3 length equals 14 residues. The V end lost 1 base, the J end lost 4 bases, and 8 bases lay between the germline ends.